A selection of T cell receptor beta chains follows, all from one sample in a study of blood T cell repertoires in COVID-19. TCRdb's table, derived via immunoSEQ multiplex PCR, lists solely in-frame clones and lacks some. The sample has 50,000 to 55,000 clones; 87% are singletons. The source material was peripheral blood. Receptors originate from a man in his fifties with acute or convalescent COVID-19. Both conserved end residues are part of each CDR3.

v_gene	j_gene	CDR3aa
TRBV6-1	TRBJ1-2	CASSDGGQRNYGYTF
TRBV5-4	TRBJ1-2	CASSKTGFYGYTF
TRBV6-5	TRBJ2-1	CASSGDRVYNEQFF
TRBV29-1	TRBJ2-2	CSVGFKPGVNTGELFF
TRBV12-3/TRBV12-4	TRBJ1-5	CASSGWGRPQHF
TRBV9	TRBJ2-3	CASSVGILGTDTQYF
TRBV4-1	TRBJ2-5	CASSFEGGVAQETQYF
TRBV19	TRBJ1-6	CASSLQETLNSPLHF
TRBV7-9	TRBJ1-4	CASSLVQGGEKLFF
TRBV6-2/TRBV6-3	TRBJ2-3	CASSYSSSGSSDTQYF
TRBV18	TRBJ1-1	CASSPPLTGFNTEAFF
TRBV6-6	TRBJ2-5	CASSPRGGMGEETQYF
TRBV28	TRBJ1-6	CASSYRDRGNSPLHF
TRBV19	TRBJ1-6	CASTGGFKSPLHF
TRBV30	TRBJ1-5	CAWSAGSGNQPQHF
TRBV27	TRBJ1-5	CASSFFLSKDRGLNQPQHF
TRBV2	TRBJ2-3	CARDRGTGGTDTQYF
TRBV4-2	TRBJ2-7	CASSQSRAGSGEQYF
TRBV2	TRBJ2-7	CASNTPGSYEQYF
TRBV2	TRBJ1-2	CASSEPGQGGPNYGYTF
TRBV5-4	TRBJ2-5	CALGSGAQETQYF
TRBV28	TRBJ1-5	CASSPDRGLGQPQHF
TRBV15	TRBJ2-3	CATSSMAAERTDTQYF
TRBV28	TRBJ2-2	CASSFFGTSASGELFF
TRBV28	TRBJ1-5	CASSEGQNNQPQHF
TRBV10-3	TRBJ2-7	CAISELTHEQYF
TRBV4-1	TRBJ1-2	CASSQDPDRAYGYTF
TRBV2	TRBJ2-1	CASSERGTNGLNEQFF
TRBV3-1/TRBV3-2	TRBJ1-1	CASSHPPQGYTEAFF
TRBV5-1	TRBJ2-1	CASSTLAGEFNEQFF
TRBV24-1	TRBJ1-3	CATSDGQNRENTIYF
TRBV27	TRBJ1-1	CASSLFEGSEAFF
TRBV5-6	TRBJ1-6	CASRSGTGVSPLHF
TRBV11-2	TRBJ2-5	CASSLGGEGGGQYF
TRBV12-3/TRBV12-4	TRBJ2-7	CASSPSTRNEQYF
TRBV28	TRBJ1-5	CASSAGTGVEPQHF
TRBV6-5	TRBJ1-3	CASSYSRPGAGNTIYF
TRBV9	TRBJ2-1	CASSVGRQAYNEQFF
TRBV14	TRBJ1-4	CASSPEGVANEKLFF
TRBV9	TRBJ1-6	CASSAGQGKNSPLHF